One and the same sample provided the 12 T cell receptor beta chains below, sequenced in a study of OX40 agonist ivuxolimab in advanced cancers. Assay used: immunoSEQ multiplex PCR; TCRdb lists only in-frame clones, some missing. The table includes 40,000 to 50,000 clones, about nine tenths detected once. The sequenced sample was CD4+ or CD8+ T cells sorted from blood, obtained in a trial of the OX40 agonist ivuxolimab. The origin of the receptors is an adult with an advanced solid tumor such as melanoma, head and neck, liver or kidney cancer.

The V and J genes are TRBV2 and TRBJ1-4; TRBD1 matches at 8 bases. The CDR3 has 14 residues. J was trimmed by 5 bases and V by 11 bases; bases with no gene match: 10. Germline V CDR1 and CDR2: SNHLY, FYNNEI. The CDR3 DNA reads TGTGCCGCGAAAAGGGGACAGGTGAATGAAAAACTGTTTTTT. It is translated as CAAKRGQVNEKLFF.

V usage is TRBV28 and J usage is TRBJ2-5, with 10 positions matching TRBD2. The CDR3 consists of 15 residues. Looked up from germline, CDR1 is MDHEN and CDR2 is SYDVKM. Trimming cost V 6 bases and J 10 bases; bases outside gene matches: 14. The CDR3 DNA is TGTGCCAGCAGGGATAGCGGGGGGCCTAAAGGAGACCAGTACTTC. Amino acid sequence: CASRDSGGPKGDQYF.

The genes are TRBV19 and TRBJ2-5, with D maybe TRBD2 (5 bases). Gene TRBJ2-7 matches the end of the DNA better, so the J call may be wrong. CDR3 size: 13 residues. Germline assignment: CDR1 LNHDA and CDR2 SQIVND (reference sequence). The CDR3 loop is CASKAGPTYEQYF. CDR3 coding DNA: TGTGCCAGTAAGGCGGGCCCCACCTACGAGCAGTACTTC.

The chain uses TRBV18 and TRBJ2-3; D not resolved. The CDR3 contains 14 residues. The V gene lost 3 bases and the J gene lost 4 bases, with 11 bases spanning the gap. CDR1 and CDR2 from the germline V gene are KGHSH and LQKENI. The DNA of the CDR3 is TGTGCCAGCTCACCGCTAGTAGAACCAGATACGCAGTATTTT. Protein product: CASSPLVEPDTQYF.

This clone was detected only once. This chain uses TRBV6-4 with TRBJ2-3, with 11 nucleotides matching TRBD2. Germline CDR1 and CDR2: MRHNA and SNTAGT. Losses at the gene ends were 6 bases for V and 4 bases for J; bases not matched to a gene: 6. This CDR3 is built from 15 residues. In nucleotides, the CDR3 is TGTGCCAGCAGACCTAGCGGGGGGACATCAGATACGCAGTATTTT. This codes for CASRPSGGTSDTQYF.

The V and J genes are TRBV5-1 and TRBJ2-5; 9 bases map to TRBD1. Germline CDR1 is SGHRS and CDR2 is YFSETQ. The ends lost 0 bases at V and 5 bases at J; junction bases unmatched: 5. This CDR3 contains 15 residues. The CDR3 region is CASSLAGQGKETQYF. The CDR3 DNA is TGCGCCAGCAGCTTGGCAGGACAGGGGAAGGAGACCCAGTACTTC.

A single count supports this clone. The chain carries TRBV10-3 and TRBJ2-1; tentative D call: TRBD2 (5 bases). Germline V gene data show CDR1 as ENHRY and CDR2 as SYGVKD. There are 13 residues in the CDR3. The ends were cut back, 7 bases at V and 9 bases at J, with 16 bases in the middle. CDR3 protein: CAITGTQGSEQFF. For the CDR3, the DNA is TGTGCCATCACTGGAACCCAAGGGAGTGAGCAGTTCTTC.

The chain has TRBV6-5 and TRBJ2-3; D perhaps matches TRBD1 (6 bases). Per the germline V gene, CDR1 is MNHEY and CDR2 is SVGAGI. V lost 4 bases, J lost 7 bases, and 9 bases lay in between. CDR3 length equals 12 residues. The CDR3 protein is CASSLGGHTQYF. In nucleotides, the CDR3 is TGTGCCAGCAGTTTAGGGGGTCATACGCAGTATTTT.

The gene calls are TRBV4-1 and TRBJ1-1; 9 bases fit TRBD1. The J segment lost 7 bases and the V segment lost 4 bases, leaving 7 bases of the junction unmatched. From germline, CDR1 is MGHRA and CDR2 YSYEKL. This CDR3 is built from 14 residues. The DNA of the CDR3 is TGCGCCAGCAGCCGTCGGACAGGGGAAGTTGAAGCTTTCTTT. Translating gives CASSRRTGEVEAFF.

The CDR3: CASSRGSSDYNEQFF. CDR3 sequence (DNA): TGTGCCAGCAGCCGCGGGAGTTCGGACTACAATGAGCAGTTCTTC. The gene calls are TRBV7-3 and TRBJ2-1, with 7 bases aligning to TRBD2. Trimming took 5 bases from V and 3 from J; bases not matched to a gene: 7. Germline CDR1 is SGHTA and CDR2 is FQGTGA. This CDR3 is built from 15 residues.

The chain links TRBV9 to TRBJ1-1, with D unclear. This CDR3 contains 13 residues. V dropped 4 bases and J dropped 3 bases, with 10 bases sitting between them. Germline assignment: CDR1 SGDLS and CDR2 YYNGEE. The CDR3 DNA reads TGTGCCAGCAGCAGGATTGCGGACACTGAAGCTTTCTTT. It yields the protein CASSRIADTEAFF. Variable domain in full (rest from reference TRBV9 and TRBJ1-1): DSGVTQTPKHLITATGQRVTLRCSPRSGDLSVYWYQQSLDQGLQFLIQYYNGEERAKGNILERFSAQQFPDLHSELNLSSLELGDSALYFCASSRIADTEAFFGQGTRLTVV.

The J gene is TRBJ2-3, the V gene TRBV28; D might be TRBD1 (5 bases). The V end was cut by 2 bases, the J end by 2 bases, with 8 bases between. The CDR3 consists of 14 residues. Looked up from germline, CDR1 is MDHEN and CDR2 is SYDVKM. CDR3 nucleotides: TGTGCCAGCAGTTTAGACAGAAACACAGATACGCAGTATTTT. Translating gives CASSLDRNTDTQYF.